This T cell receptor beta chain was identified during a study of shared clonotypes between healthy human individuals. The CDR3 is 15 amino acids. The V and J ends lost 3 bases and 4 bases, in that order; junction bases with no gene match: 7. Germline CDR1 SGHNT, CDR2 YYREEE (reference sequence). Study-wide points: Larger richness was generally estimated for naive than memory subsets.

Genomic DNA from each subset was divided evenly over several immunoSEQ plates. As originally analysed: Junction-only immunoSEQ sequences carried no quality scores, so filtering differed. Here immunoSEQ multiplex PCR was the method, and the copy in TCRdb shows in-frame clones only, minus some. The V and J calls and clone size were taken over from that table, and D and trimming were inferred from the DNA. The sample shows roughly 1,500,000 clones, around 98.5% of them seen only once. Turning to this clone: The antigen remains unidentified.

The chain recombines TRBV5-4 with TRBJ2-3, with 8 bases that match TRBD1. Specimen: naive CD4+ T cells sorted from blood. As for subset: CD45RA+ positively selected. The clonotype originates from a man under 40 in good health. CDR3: CASSSGTGRPDTQYF. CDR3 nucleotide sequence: TGTGCCAGCAGCTCTGGGACAGGTCGGCCAGATACGCAGTATTTT.